Reported below is one T cell receptor (beta chain). This clone's antigen is unknown. Per-base quality was not reported, and no clone a single base away is much larger than it. In total, around 600 healthy bone marrow donors made up the cohort. At the time of sampling, every cohort member was nominally healthy, though immune exposures that went unrecorded were likely present. The donor was CMV seronegative and belonged to the group of 380 or so seronegative cohort members. A peripheral blood sample was provided by each donor, and peripheral blood mononuclear cells were used for TCR beta sequencing. The Qiagen DNeasy Blood Extraction Kit was used to extract genomic DNA from the blood cell samples. The data belong to a study of cytomegalovirus exposure and HLA in healthy donors (dated by TCRdb to 2017 to 2019). Context from the whole study: According to an earlier analysis of around 600 of the donors, 150 million to 200 million T cells yielded 117 million unique TCR beta sequences and 276 Gb of sequence data. An early release covering around 630 HLA-typed donors comprised about 290 gigabases of sequencing data and some 79 million unique TCR sequences. Of the roughly 400 genotyped donors, roughly 80% were placed in the genetic ancestry cluster associated with self-reported Caucasian donors. The aim of the study was to test whether cataloging public T cell receptors could identify signatures of past pathogen exposure. The T cell repertoires of 666 subjects were profiled by immunosequencing and related to cytomegalovirus serostatus. Besides the first cohort of 500 to 700 subjects, a separate validation cohort made up of 120 or so different subjects was used. The study combined high-throughput TCR immunosequencing, statistical association of individual TCRs with disease status, and machine learning to predict cytomegalovirus infection status. A later analysis re-examined previously published TCR beta repertoires from more than 650 donors and added high-resolution HLA genotyping to investigate patterns of TCR occurrence. Rather than drawing on any new phenotypic data, the later analysis identified candidate immune exposures from TCR beta sequences and the way those sequences occurred across donors. An earlier analysis of approximately 580 of the donors used high-throughput TCR beta sequencing to judge whether each TCR beta V gene segment behaved as functional or pseudogenic. Alongside the repertoire data, information on donor age, sex, ethnicity and CMV serostatus was compiled. A later genetic analysis took genome-wide SNP genotypes for about three fifths of the roughly 670 donors and used that subset as a discovery cohort. Every repertoire in the discovery cohort had been generated on one and the same sequencing platform. HLA typing covered class I and class II loci at four-digit resolution. Typing coverage differed by locus: A, B, C, DRB1 and DQB1 were typed in roughly 629-630 donors, DQA1 in about 560, DPA1 in approximately 610, and DPB1 in around 490. Five DR-DQ haplotypes were handled as single units for association and clustering, since linkage in the cohort was strong. On average, about 240,000 unique TCR beta nucleotide sequences were sequenced per donor among 398 genotyped donors of the cohort, with around 19% of those sequences being non-productive. Findings and caveats that apply to the study as a whole: Because counts were too low, seventeen rarely observed V segments, including chromosome 9 orphons, were excluded from the earlier analysis of several hundred of the donors. Because HLA typing was unavailable for some donors at each locus, only the typed subset was used in association tests. A later genetic analysis associated a missense DCLRE1C variant with V-gene and J-gene trimming of TCR beta chains, and an independent cohort replicated the association. Most TCR sequences were seen in very few donors, while some public TCRs were found in many individuals. When HLA alleles, especially DR and DQ, strongly co-occurred, TCR associations were difficult to assign to individual alleles. It was suggested by the authors that the approach could potentially be generalized to other disease states and immunological phenotypes. An earlier analysis of several hundred of the donors showed that most TCR beta V segments appeared in productive rearrangements either about 90% or about 30% of the time, which broadly matched IMGT annotations. In vitro tests confirmed that a few of the cytomegalovirus-associated TCR beta chains recognize cytomegalovirus antigens. Presence/absence analyses assumed roughly uniform sequencing depth across donors, an assumption that may not hold. In both the original and validation cohorts, the classifier was reported to diagnose cytomegalovirus status with high specificity and sensitivity. In a later analysis, the rate of TCR association differed among HLA loci, with DRB1 alleles having the most associated TCRs and HLA-C alleles having the fewest. A total of about 150 TCR beta chains were listed by the study as associated with cytomegalovirus. A group of highly shared sequence variants was considered likely to be a technical artifact of the sequencing pipeline. Some IMGT-functional V segments, including TRBV6-2 and TRBV6-3, could not be told apart with the 87-base-pair reads, so those segments were excluded. Several of the top co-occurrence clusters appeared to be linked to parvovirus B19, influenza, CMV and Epstein-Barr virus, according to a later analysis. The only immune exposure information available for the cohort was CMV serostatus. According to a later analysis, most CMV-associated TCR beta chains appeared to be HLA-restricted, and the HLA associations seemed to be driven largely by CMV exposure. The cohort was sequenced for TCR beta chains only, and without alpha or paired-chain data the features that could be detected were limited. Compared with equally common non-associated chains, HLA-associated TCR beta chains in a later analysis were more clonally expanded and had lower generation probabilities. Correlated functional status among segregating V segments might reflect linkage disequilibrium, but an unknown experimental factor could not be ruled out. At a false discovery rate of 0.05, a later analysis linked 16,951 TCR beta sequences to specific HLA alleles. A further reported finding was that TCR beta sequences accurately predicted the HLA-A and HLA-B alleles for most subjects in the first cohort. In a later genetic analysis, fewer N-insertions in productive TCRs were reported among donors in an Asian-associated ancestry cluster than the approximately 670-donor mean.

CDR1 and CDR2, looked up from the germline V gene (reference sequence), are SSHAT and FNYEAQ. The CDR3 runs 15 amino acids, cysteine and phenylalanine included. Only CDR3 DNA is held: 45 bases, read in frame from base 1. Ends trimmed: V by 4 bases, J by 0 bases; bases unmatched to a gene: 2. Libraries were built with the immunoSEQ multiplex PCR assay. A mixture of 60 forward primers for TCR Vbeta segments and 13 reverse primers for TCR Jbeta segments was used in the multiplex PCR. The CDR3 region of rearranged TCR beta genes was amplified from genomic DNA with a multiplex PCR assay. The amplified TCR beta libraries were sequenced on the Illumina HiSeq System as 87-base-pair reads. Processing in the source paper ran as follows. In a later analysis, roughly 80 million unique TCR beta chains were counted across the approximately 640 repertoires, and roughly 11 million of these chains were shared by at least two donors. Raw reads were error-corrected and collapsed into unique sequences with a nearest-neighbor algorithm that merged closely related sequences to remove PCR and sequencing errors. V, D and J gene segments were assigned by aligning CDR3 sequences to IMGT reference sequences. Each retained sequence needed at least a six-nucleotide match to both a V gene segment and a J gene segment. Rearrangements were called productive when the CDR3 lacked stop codons and stayed in frame with V and J; all others were non-productive. Following IMGT convention, CDR3 was defined as the stretch from the second conserved V-encoded cysteine up to the conserved J-encoded phenylalanine. The earlier analysis of about 590 of the donors excluded sequences that lacked an unambiguous match to a single V gene segment. In an earlier analysis of almost 600 of the donors, a V segment was called functional when productive rearrangements were above 56.7%, and segregating when the standard deviation between donors exceeded 5%. To diagnose cytomegalovirus status from the catalog of TCR beta chain sequences, a statistical classification framework was built. In a later analysis, TCR nucleotide sequences were compared against IMGT/GENE-DB human TR gene sequences so that V and J genes could be assigned. In a later analysis, CDR3 sequences and most-parsimonious VDJ recombination scenarios were assigned using the TCRdist pipeline. A later analysis defined each TCR beta chain by its CDR3 amino acid sequence plus V-gene family, and excluded reads lacking a unique V-gene family. As a way to deal with suspected cross-contamination and a sequencing artifact, a later analysis dropped approximately 570 nucleotide sequences that were highly shared and had low generation probability. For each public chain, a later analysis derived a clonal expansion index from normalized ranks of inferred template counts within each repertoire. In a later analysis, generation probabilities were computed with a VDJ recombination model fitted to out-of-frame rearrangements, and the resulting probabilities were checked against IGoR. In a later analysis, TCR-TCR, TCR-HLA and TCR-CMV co-occurrence was scored with hypergeometric tests, and a repertoire-size bias correction was applied to TCR pairs. In a later analysis, false discovery rates were estimated by permuting HLA or CMV assignments 20 times. In a later analysis, co-occurring TCRs were grouped with DBSCAN, and TCRdist sequence similarity was added when clustering was performed within HLA-allele-positive subsets. Co-occurrence clustering excluded repertoires with fewer than 30,000 or more than 120,000 public chains, plus five with anomalous nucleotide sharing. Imported from immuneACCESS, the table was reduced by TCRdb to in-frame sequences with V and J called. These copies leave out some clones; in studies compared against another copy, an unresolved V gene accounts for under half, and the cause of the remainder is not known. That table gives V, J and clone size, and the DNA gave D and trimming. The sample table contains about 160,000 clones; only one count was recorded for approximately 81% of them. Approximately 1.6% of the sample lies in the top ten.

The receptor was isolated from a male donor in good health and CMV-seronegative. Material for sequencing was PBMCs. The rearranged chain carries TRBV7-7 and TRBJ2-7, with TRBD1 matching 11 junction bases. CDR3 region: CASSYGQGASYEQYF. The nucleotide sequence reads as follows: TGTGCCAGCAGCTACGGACAGGGGGCCTCCTACGAGCAGTACTTC.